This T cell receptor (beta chain) was captured by sequencing in a study of shared clonotypes between healthy human individuals. General study findings and limits: Rarefaction revealed incomplete sorted-subset sequencing despite large depth.

V gave up 6 bases and J gave up 8 bases; unmatched junction bases: 12. Germline V gene data show CDR1 as SGHTA and CDR2 as FQGNSA. This CDR3 has 16 residues. Naive CD8 cells comprised CD45RO-negative, CCR7-positively selected cells, excluding terminally differentiated effector memory CD45RA+ cells. Authors' processing steps: Filtering differed, since immunoSEQ gave only junction sequences and no quality scores. Sequencing used immunoSEQ multiplex PCR; TCRdb keeps in-frame clones, though not all of them. That table supplies the V and J calls and clone size; D and trimming were determined from the DNA. The repertoire holds about 2.1 million clones, with 85% to 95% as singletons. Notes on this clone: Its antigen remains unknown.

The sequencing sample was made of naive CD8+ T cells from PBMCs. The TCR was taken from a man aged 18-30 years in good health. Some clones in this sample may be carry-over from other donors' samples. This chain joins TRBV7-2 and TRBJ2-3; 12 bases match TRBD2. In DNA, the CDR3 is TGTGCCAGCAGTCGCCGGACTAGCGGGACGGTCGGTACGCAGTATTTT. Its protein is CASSRRTSGTVGTQYF.